The clone carrying this TCR beta chain was counted ten times or more. Its antigen is not identified. The data are from a study of beta chain features in type 1 diabetes. Whole-study findings and limits: A moderate, significant TCRB CDR3 shortening appeared in type 1 diabetes across four CD4+ subsets.

As every portion of the isolated RNA was reverse transcribed, the sequencing read expressed TCRB transcripts. Generated by immunoSEQ multiplex PCR, the TCRdb table keeps only in-frame clones and is missing some. This table has 100,000 to 150,000 clones, 15% to 20% appearing once. The germline V gene has CDR1 SGHDT and CDR2 YYEEEE. The CDR3 loop spans 15 amino acids. The V gene lost 0 bases and the J gene lost 6 bases, with 15 bases spanning the gap. Sequencing was performed on central memory CD4+ T cells from blood. The chain joins TRBV5-6 to TRBJ1-2; D not resolved. The receptor's source is a man between 18 and 29 years old with type 1 diabetes. CDR3 DNA: TGTGCCAGCAGCTTGGGAGATCTTAGGAGTGATGGCTACACCTTC. Protein sequence: CASSLGDLRSDGYTF.